Included here is one T cell receptor (beta chain) sequence, with context. The data were obtained in a study of blood T cell repertoires in COVID-19. Study background: There were acute and convalescent COVID-19 samples, and they came from the United States, Italy and Spain.

Study processing details: Scientists estimated how many nucleated cells there were by amplifying reference gene primers. The data were produced by immunoSEQ multiplex PCR, yet TCRdb's version contains in-frame clones alone and is incomplete. V, J and clone size are those of that table, while D and trimming were read from the DNA. Altogether a few hundred thousand clones are present, 70% to 90% being singletons, with the ten largest covering about 1.7%. Recovery meant two consecutive negative NP/OP PCR tests, professional clearance, or resolved symptoms. J lost 4 bases, V lost 10 bases, and 6 bases had no gene match. The CDR3 totals 13 residues. The germline V gene has CDR1 ENHRY and CDR2 SYGVKD.

Sequencing input: PBMCs or T cells enriched from blood (not recorded which). The rearrangement links TRBV10-3 to TRBJ2-3, with 9 bases that match TRBD1. The origin of this receptor is a woman in her thirties or forties who had recovered from COVID-19. Here the CDR3 reads CATEGTGSDTQYF. In nucleotides, the CDR3 is TGTGCCACGGAGGGGACAGGGTCAGATACGCAGTATTTT.